This T cell receptor beta chain derives from a study of shared clonotypes between healthy human individuals. CDR1 and CDR2 from the germline V gene are GTSNPN and SVGIG (reference sequence). This CDR3 contains 12 residues. V shed 5 bases and J shed 5 bases, with 9 bases lying between them. The assay was immunoSEQ multiplex PCR, and TCRdb's table has in-frame clones only and misses some. The sample has millions of clones; about 95% are singletons. Positively selected for CCR7, the CD45RO-negative cells used as naive CD8 cells excluded terminally differentiated effector memory CD45RA+ cells. Study-level findings and limits: Genetic and exposure-history diversity was limited by the few donors.

In this sample, this clone turned up once. What it binds is not known. Sequencing was carried out using naive CD8+ T cells sorted from blood. This receptor was obtained from a man aged 18 to 35 in good health. V and J are TRBV30 and TRBJ2-2; D could derive from TRBD1 or TRBD2 (5 bases each). In nucleotides, the CDR3 is TGTGCCTGGGGCGAGGGGACCGGGGAGCTGTTTTTT. Its translation is CAWGEGTGELFF.